This T cell receptor beta chain was sequenced for a study of cytomegalovirus exposure and HLA in healthy donors. Turning to this clone: The antigen remains unidentified.

While the first cohort had around 700 subjects, the donors belonged to the separate validation cohort of 120 subjects. TCRdb's table, derived via immunoSEQ multiplex PCR, lists solely in-frame clones and lacks some. Here the sample spans 150,000 to 200,000 clones, more than 70% being singletons. Study conclusions and caveats: With high specificity and sensitivity, the classifier reportedly diagnosed cytomegalovirus status.

The ends were cut back, 1 base at V and 4 bases at J, with 13 bases in the middle. The CDR3 runs 15 residues. The V gene's germline CDR1 is SGHVS and CDR2 FQNEAQ. The sample taken for sequencing was PBMCs. The chain is built from TRBV7-8 and TRBJ1-1; TRBD1 might be the D (5 bases). The sequence was obtained from a young woman in good health and CMV-seronegative. The CDR3 DNA is TGTGCCAGCAGCTTAGTCGTCCAGGGCGGCACTGAAGCTTTCTTT. Residues: CASSLVVQGGTEAFF.